The 10 T cell receptor beta chains below come from one sample, sequenced in a study of siplizumab effects on memory and regulatory T cells. Profiling relied on immunoSEQ multiplex PCR, and the TCRdb table lists in-frame clones only, not all of them. This sample has about 100,000 clones, with more than 85% found just once. What was sequenced was CD4+ T cells sorted from blood. These receptors came from a human donor in good health.

This clone was found once. V usage is TRBV5-6 and J usage is TRBJ1-2, with unresolved D. This CDR3 comprises 16 residues. Germline lookup yields CDR1 SGHDT and CDR2 YYEEEE. Trimming removed 4 bases at V and 8 bases at J, with 24 bases between. The CDR3 loop reads CASSKGSDPPTKGYTF. DNA for the CDR3: TGTGCCAGCAGCAAAGGGTCGGACCCCCCGACGAAAGGCTACACCTTC.

The CDR3 DNA reads TGTGCCAGCACCGCAATCGGCGGGGGTGAGGAAGCTTTCTTT. It translates to CASTAIGGGEEAFF. The V and J genes are TRBV5-6 and TRBJ1-1; tentative D call: TRBD1 (5 bases). V was shortened by 6 bases and J by 8 bases, with 20 bases between the two germline ends. Germline V lookup: CDR1 SGHDT, CDR2 YYEEEE. The CDR3 totals 14 residues.

This sequence joins TRBV7-2 and TRBJ2-1; no firm D call. In germline, CDR1 is SGHTA, CDR2 FQGNSA. Trimming removed 3 bases at V and 6 bases at J, with 15 bases between. This CDR3 region has 15 residues. The CDR3 DNA sequence: TGTGCCAGCAGCTTCAGCGCGCGGTACCTCAATGAGCAGTTCTTC. This sequence encodes CASSFSARYLNEQFF.

V usage is TRBV19 and J usage is TRBJ1-6, with 9 bases fitting TRBD1. The length of the CDR3 is 14 residues. The germline CDR1 and CDR2 sequences are LNHDA and SQIVND (reference sequence). Trimming cost V 6 bases and J 3 bases; bases outside gene matches: 0. CDR3 bases: TGTGCCAGTAGGACAGGGGGCTATAATTCACCCCTCCACTTT. Protein sequence: CASRTGGYNSPLHF.

This chain links TRBV10-2 with TRBJ1-1; no definite D call. V was shortened by 3 bases and J by 6 bases, with 8 bases between the two germline ends. The CDR3 has 12 residues. Germline V gives CDR1 WSHSY, CDR2 SAAADI. The CDR3 here is CASSEVWPEAFF. In DNA, the CDR3 is TGCGCCAGCAGTGAAGTGTGGCCTGAAGCTTTCTTT.

The CDR3 DNA reads TGTGCCATCAGCCCCTCAAGGGGGCGTGAGGATGAGACCCAGTACTTC. This codes for CAISPSRGREDETQYF. This chain connects TRBV10-3 to TRBJ2-5; 7 bases agree with TRBD1. Losses at the gene ends were 6 bases for V and 5 bases for J; bases not matched to a gene: 15. CDR1 ENHRY and CDR2 SYGVKD come from the germline V gene. This CDR3 region has 16 residues.

This clone was counted a few times. This chain joins TRBV11-3 and TRBJ1-1; D gene uncertain. The germline V gene has CDR1 SGHNT and CDR2 YENEEA. The V end was cut by 6 bases, the J end by 0 bases, with 11 bases between. The CDR3 sequence is 14 residues long. The CDR3 spells CASSFSSLNTEAFF. The CDR3 nucleotides are TGTGCCAGCAGTTTTTCGTCCTTGAACACTGAAGCTTTCTTT.

The V gene is TRBV29-1, the J gene TRBJ2-1; D is unresolved. Deletions cut 4 bases from V and 0 bases from J, with 7 bases between. The V gene's germline CDR1 is SQVTM and CDR2 ANQGSEA. The CDR3 spans 13 residues. CDR3 DNA: TGCAGCGTTGCCCCAAGCTCCTACAATGAGCAGTTCTTC. It encodes CSVAPSSYNEQFF.

The chain carries TRBV4-1 and TRBJ2-2; no reliable D call. Germline V gives CDR1 MGHRA, CDR2 YSYEKL. The CDR3 runs to 15 residues. V shed 5 bases and J shed 1 base, with 11 bases lying between them. CDR3: CASSSPGKNTGELFF. The CDR3, as DNA: TGCGCCAGCAGCTCTCCAGGCAAGAACACCGGGGAGCTGTTTTTT.

The CDR3 protein is CASSPSVATSNQPQHF. The CDR3 coding sequence is TGTGCCAGCAGCCCCTCAGTAGCGACTAGCAATCAGCCCCAGCATTTT. The chain carries TRBV7-2 and TRBJ1-5, with D hard to call. The germline V gene has CDR1 SGHTA and CDR2 FQGNSA. V shed 5 bases and J shed 0 bases, with 14 bases lying between them. The CDR3 runs 16 residues.